A single sample is the source of the 27 T cell receptor beta chains below, sequenced in a study of CD8 T cells in Susac syndrome. Roughly 0.45 to 1 ug RNA was reverse transcribed with random hexamers. TCRdb reanalysed the immunoSEQ multiplex PCR reads using MiXCR and keeps one entry per CDR3 protein. The top ten hold roughly 0.5% of the sample, which has 45,000 to 60,000 distinct CDR3 sequences, roughly 93% seen once. Sequences were obtained from CD8+ T cells from PBMCs. The receptors derive from a human donor with multiple sclerosis.

This clonotype occurred once. The V and J genes are TRBV7-8 and TRBJ2-1; D tentatively fits TRBD1 or TRBD2 (6 bases each). CDR1 is SGHVS and CDR2 is FQNEAQ in the germline V gene. V was pared by 8 bases and J by 9 bases, with 14 bases between. This CDR3 comprises 12 residues. The chain's CDR3 is CASLGGGGEQFF. The CDR3, as DNA: TGTGCCAGCCTCGGGGGCGGTGGTGAGCAGTTCTTC.

V usage is TRBV15 and J usage is TRBJ2-7; TRBD1 matches 8 bases. Trimming removed 4 bases from V and 1 base from J; junction bases left unmatched: 15. The CDR3 extends over 18 amino acids. From germline, CDR1 is LNHNV and CDR2 YYDKDF (reference sequence). CDR3 sequence (DNA): TGTGCCACCAGCAACTACGACAGGGGTTCATATGTATCCTACGAGCAGTACTTC. It translates to CATSNYDRGSYVSYEQYF.

The rearrangement uses TRBV27 and TRBJ2-5; D is undetermined. V was shortened by 5 bases and J by 1 base, with 8 bases between the two germline ends. Per germline, CDR1 MNHEY and CDR2 SMNVEV (reference sequence). This CDR3 has 13 residues. The DNA for the CDR3 is TGTGCCAGCAGTCCAATCCTCCAAGAGACCCAGTACTTC. Protein product: CASSPILQETQYF.

The rearrangement joins TRBV4-1 to TRBJ2-3; no definite D call. The V gene's germline CDR1 is MGHRA and CDR2 YSYEKL. This CDR3 is built from 13 residues. Deletions cut 4 bases from V and 2 bases from J, with 7 bases between. The CDR3 reads CASSPRPTDTQYF. CDR3 coding DNA: TGCGCCAGCAGCCCACGGCCCACAGATACGCAGTATTTT.

The chain uses TRBV7-9 and TRBJ1-2, with TRBD1 identical over 9 bases. This CDR3 spans 15 amino acids. V lost 5 bases and J lost 4; bases outside the gene matches: 8. Germline V gene data show CDR1 as SEHNR and CDR2 as FQNEAQ (reference sequence). The CDR3 reads CASSPQGALGYGYTF. CDR3 sequence (DNA): TGTGCCAGCAGCCCACAGGGGGCGCTCGGCTATGGCTACACCTTC.

The J gene is TRBJ2-5, the V gene TRBV9; no reliable D call. The germline gives CDR1 SGDLS, CDR2 YYNGEE. Trimming took off 0 bases at V and 2 bases at J, with 8 bases between the two ends. This CDR3 comprises 14 residues. CDR3 residues: CASSVVPSQETQYF. CDR3 sequence (DNA): TGTGCCAGCAGCGTAGTACCTTCACAAGAGACCCAGTACTTC.

Concerning this clonotype: Relative to the germline gene, one junction end is altered; a read error may explain this. The CDR3 nucleotides read TGCGCCAGCAGCGAAGACACCGAAGCTTTCTTT. It translates to CASSEDTEAFF. J is TRBJ1-1 and V is TRBV4-1; D is undetermined. Germline V gene lookup returns CDR1 MGHRA and CDR2 YSYEKL. There are 11 residues in the CDR3.

This chain uses TRBV14 with TRBJ2-1; D might be TRBD1 or TRBD2, each matching 5 bases. With 3 bases removed from V and 5 bases from J, the gap between germline ends came to 17 bases. Germline CDR1 and CDR2: SGHDN and FVKESK. There are 16 residues in the CDR3. CDR3: CASSHSMRQTNNEQFF. In DNA, the CDR3 is TGTGCCAGCAGCCACTCCATGAGACAGACTAACAATGAGCAGTTCTTC.

CDR3 residues: CASSPISGTQDQYF. The CDR3 DNA follows: TGTGCCAGCAGTCCCATATCCGGGACTCAGGACCAGTACTTC. The V gene is TRBV28, the J gene TRBJ2-5; a weak D match, TRBD2 (6 bases). Germline CDR1 MDHEN, CDR2 SYDVKM. There are 14 residues in the CDR3. Trimming removed 5 bases from V and 10 bases from J, with 20 bases in between.

V and J are TRBV27 and TRBJ1-1; a possible D gene is TRBD1 (5 bases). V was shortened by 0 bases and J by 3 bases, with 14 bases between the two germline ends. Per germline, CDR1 MNHEY and CDR2 SMNVEV (reference sequence). CDR3 size: 16 residues. In nucleotides, the CDR3 is TGTGCCAGCAGTTTATCCTGGGGGGAGGCGGACACTGAAGCTTTCTTT. Amino acid sequence: CASSLSWGEADTEAFF.

The V gene is TRBV20-1, the J gene TRBJ2-5, with D possibly TRBD1 on 6 matching bases. Germline CDR1 and CDR2: DFQATT and SNEGSKA (reference sequence). The CDR3 extends over 19 amino acids. Trimming removed 0 bases from V and 1 base from J, with 24 bases in between. The CDR3 sequence: CSARDHAEKGGTPQETQYF. The CDR3 DNA follows: TGCAGTGCTAGAGATCATGCTGAAAAAGGGGGAACCCCCCAAGAGACCCAGTACTTC.

This clonotype appeared a single time. The chain is built from TRBV20-1 and TRBJ2-3; no firm D call. Germline CDR1 and CDR2: DFQATT and SNEGSKA (reference sequence). V was cut by 1 base and J by 0 bases, with 8 bases left in between. The CDR3 has 14 residues. This chain's CDR3 is CSARVVMSTDTQYF. Written as DNA, the CDR3 is TGCAGTGCTAGAGTGGTCATGAGCACAGATACGCAGTATTTT.

The rearrangement joins TRBV2 to TRBJ2-7, with D perhaps assigned TRBD1 or TRBD2 (5 bases each). In germline, CDR1 is SNHLY, CDR2 FYNNEI. Trimming cost V 1 base and J 3 bases, with 7 bases left between them. The CDR3 has 13 amino acids. The CDR3 loop is CASSEGDRYEQYF. For the CDR3, the DNA is TGTGCCAGCAGTGAAGGGGACCGCTACGAGCAGTACTTC.

The gene calls are TRBV6-5 and TRBJ2-1; D is perhaps TRBD1 (5 bases). The V gene's germline CDR1 is MNHEY and CDR2 SVGAGI. V dropped 6 bases and J dropped 7 bases, with 13 bases sitting between them. The CDR3 spans 13 residues. The CDR3 nucleotides read TGTGCCAGCAGCCTCTGGCAGGGAAATGAGCAGTTCTTC. Translating gives CASSLWQGNEQFF.

The chain carries TRBV7-2 and TRBJ1-5; D not resolved. The CDR3 runs 19 residues. Trimming took 0 bases from V and 2 from J, leaving 20 bases between them. CDR1 and CDR2 from the germline V gene are SGHTA and FQGNSA. CDR3 nucleotide sequence: TGTGCCAGCAGCTTAGCGCGATTGGCAGCCCCTGGAGGCAATCAGCCCCAGCATTTT. It is translated as CASSLARLAAPGGNQPQHF.

The J gene is TRBJ1-1, the V gene TRBV5-6, with D possibly being TRBD1 (5 bases). V dropped 1 base and J dropped 4 bases, with 11 bases sitting between them. Germline V gene data show CDR1 as SGHDT and CDR2 as YYEEEE. CDR3 length: 14 amino acids. In DNA, the CDR3 is TGTGCCAGCAGCTTGCCCCAGGGCGGCACTGAAGCTTTCTTT. Translating gives CASSLPQGGTEAFF. The whole variable domain, filled in from reference TRBV5-6 and TRBJ1-1, reads DAGVTQSPTHLIKTRGQQVTLRCSPKSGHDTVSWYQQALGQGPQFIFQYYEEEERQRGNFPDRFSGHQFPNYSSELNVNALLLGDSALYLCASSLPQGGTEAFFGQGTRLTVV.

The gene calls are TRBV14 and TRBJ2-7; 8 positions match TRBD2. Germline V lookup: CDR1 SGHDN, CDR2 FVKESK. With 4 bases clipped from V and 1 base from J, the junction kept 9 bases outside the gene matches. This CDR3 comprises 16 residues. CDR3 in DNA: TGTGCCAGCAGCCCGGCGGGGGGCGCGAGGTCCTACGAGCAGTACTTC. This sequence encodes CASSPAGGARSYEQYF.

The chain employs TRBV6-4 and TRBJ2-2; D may be TRBD1 (5 bases). Germline V gene lookup returns CDR1 MRHNA and CDR2 SNTAGT. The V end lost 2 bases, the J end lost 5 bases, and 9 bases lay between the germline ends. This CDR3 region has 14 residues. CDR3 loop: CASSDTQGTGELFF. As DNA, the CDR3 is TGTGCCAGCAGTGACACCCAGGGAACCGGGGAGCTGTTTTTT.

The V call is TRBV28, the J call TRBJ1-6; D not resolved. The germline V gene encodes CDR1 MDHEN and CDR2 SYDVKM. The CDR3 length is 14 residues. Trimming took off 5 bases at V and 9 bases at J, with 14 bases between the two ends. The CDR3 loop reads CASSPPPGGSPLHF. CDR3 in DNA: TGTGCCAGCAGTCCGCCGCCGGGCGGTTCACCCCTCCACTTT. Complete variable domain (other parts from reference TRBV28 and TRBJ1-6): DVKVTQSSRYLVKRTGEKVFLECVQDMDHENMFWYRQDPGLGLRLIYFSYDVKMKEKGDIPEGYSVSREKKERFSLILESASTNQTSMYLCASSPPPGGSPLHFGNGTRLTVT.

The gene calls are TRBV9 and TRBJ1-2; a weak D match, TRBD1 (5 bases). CDR1 and CDR2 (germline): SGDLS, YYNGEE. The V and J ends lost 0 bases and 8 bases respectively, with 17 bases between them. CDR3 size: 15 residues. The CDR3, as DNA: TGTGCCAGCAGCGTAGACCCCGTGGGGGTAGGAGGCTACACCTTC. It specifies CASSVDPVGVGGYTF.

The J gene is TRBJ2-5, the V gene TRBV12-5; 12 bases map to TRBD1. The V segment lost 6 bases and the J segment 5 bases; nucleotides outside the gene matches: 7. CDR1 and CDR2 (germline): LGHNT, FRNRAP. This CDR3 has 15 residues. CDR3 nucleotide sequence: TGTGCTAGTGGACGTGGGACAGGGGGCAGGGAGACCCAGTACTTC. This encodes CASGRGTGGRETQYF.

The chain links TRBV5-6 to TRBJ1-5; 9 bases map to TRBD1. Trimming took 0 bases from V and 1 from J; bases not matched to a gene: 8. Germline CDR1 reads SGHDT; CDR2 reads YYEEEE. CDR3 length equals 18 residues. The CDR3 DNA reads TGTGCCAGCAGCTTGGGGACAGGGGTTGGCGCGAGCAATCAGCCCCAGCATTTT. Residues: CASSLGTGVGASNQPQHF. Variable domain in full (rest from reference TRBV5-6 and TRBJ1-5): DAGVTQSPTHLIKTRGQQVTLRCSPKSGHDTVSWYQQALGQGPQFIFQYYEEEERQRGNFPDRFSGHQFPNYSSELNVNALLLGDSALYLCASSLGTGVGASNQPQHFGDGTRLSIL.

This chain uses TRBV4-1 with TRBJ1-2, with D tentatively TRBD1 (5 bases). The CDR3 is made up of 16 amino acids. Germline CDR1 reads MGHRA; CDR2 reads YSYEKL. V was trimmed by 0 bases and J by 0 bases, leaving 11 bases between them. Here the CDR3 reads CASSQERTTTNYGYTF. Here the CDR3 DNA reads TGCGCCAGCAGCCAAGAACGGACAACTACTAACTATGGCTACACCTTC.

Only a few counts were recorded for this clonotype. The chain links TRBV29-1 to TRBJ2-7; 8 bases map to TRBD2. The germline V gene encodes CDR1 SQVTM and CDR2 ANQGSEA. Trimming took 2 bases from V and 5 from J; bases not matched to a gene: 11. This CDR3 comprises 15 residues. The CDR3 region is CSVEWSGGLHHEQYF. DNA of the CDR3: TGCAGCGTTGAATGGTCGGGGGGGCTGCATCACGAGCAGTACTTC.

The chain employs TRBV30 and TRBJ2-7, with D possibly being TRBD2 (5 bases). Germline values: CDR1 GTSNPN, CDR2 SVGIG (reference sequence). The V and J ends lost 0 bases and 1 base respectively, with 13 bases between them. This CDR3 comprises 15 residues. The CDR3 region is CAWSVDTSGSYEQYF. In nucleotides, the CDR3 is TGTGCCTGGAGTGTAGATACATCGGGGTCCTACGAGCAGTACTTC.

The chain is built from TRBV12-3 or TRBV12-4 and TRBJ1-1; D remains unclear. V shed 6 bases and J shed 6 bases, with 14 bases lying between them. This CDR3 region has 13 residues. In DNA form, the CDR3 reads TGTGCCAGCAGCCTCTCTATTAAGTCTGAAGCTTTCTTT. Its translation: CASSLSIKSEAFF.

This chain connects TRBV6-5 to TRBJ1-2, with D perhaps matching TRBD1 (5 bases). The length of the CDR3 is 15 residues. Deletions cut 0 bases from V and 2 bases from J, with 10 bases between. Germline values: CDR1 MNHEY, CDR2 SVGAGI. The DNA for the CDR3 is TGTGCCAGCAGTTACTCGGTTCGGGGGAACTATGGCTACACCTTC. This codes for CASSYSVRGNYGYTF.